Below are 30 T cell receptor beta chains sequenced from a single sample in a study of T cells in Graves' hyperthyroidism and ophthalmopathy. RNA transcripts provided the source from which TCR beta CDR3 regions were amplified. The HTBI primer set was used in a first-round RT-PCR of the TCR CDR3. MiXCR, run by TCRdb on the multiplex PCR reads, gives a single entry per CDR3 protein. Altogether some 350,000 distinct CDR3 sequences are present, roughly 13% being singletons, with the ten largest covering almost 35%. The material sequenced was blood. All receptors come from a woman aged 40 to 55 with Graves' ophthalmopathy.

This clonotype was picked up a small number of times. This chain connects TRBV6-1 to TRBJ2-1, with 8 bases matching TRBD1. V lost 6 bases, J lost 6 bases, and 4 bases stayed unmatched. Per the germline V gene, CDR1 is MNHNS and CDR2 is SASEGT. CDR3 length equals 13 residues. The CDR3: CASRQGVFNEQFF. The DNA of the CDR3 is TGTGCCAGCAGACAGGGGGTGTTCAATGAGCAGTTCTTC.

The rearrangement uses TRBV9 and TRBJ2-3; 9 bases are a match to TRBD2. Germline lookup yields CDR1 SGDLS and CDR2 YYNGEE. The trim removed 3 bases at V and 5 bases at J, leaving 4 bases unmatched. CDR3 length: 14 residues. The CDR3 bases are TGTGCCAGCAGCGGTAGCGGGAGCCAAGATACGCAGTATTTT. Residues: CASSGSGSQDTQYF.

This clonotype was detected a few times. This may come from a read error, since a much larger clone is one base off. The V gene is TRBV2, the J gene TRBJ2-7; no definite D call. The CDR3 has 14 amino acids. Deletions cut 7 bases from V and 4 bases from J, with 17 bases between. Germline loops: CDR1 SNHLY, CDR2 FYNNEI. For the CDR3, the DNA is TGTGCCAGCAATGCTCGAGCGAGTACTTACGAGCAGTACTTC. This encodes CASNARASTYEQYF.

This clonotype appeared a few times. The CDR3 bases are TGTGCCAGCAGCTTAGCCGGGACAGGGGAGTACGAGCAGTACTTC. Protein: CASSLAGTGEYEQYF. The rearrangement joins TRBV7-8 to TRBJ2-7, with TRBD1 identical over 10 bases. In germline, CDR1 is SGHVS, CDR2 FQNEAQ. CDR3 length equals 15 residues. The trim removed 0 bases at V and 4 bases at J, leaving 3 bases unmatched.

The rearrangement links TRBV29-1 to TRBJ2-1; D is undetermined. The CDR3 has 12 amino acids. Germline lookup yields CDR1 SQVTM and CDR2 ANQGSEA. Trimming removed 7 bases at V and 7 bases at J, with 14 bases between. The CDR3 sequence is CSARSLMNEQFF. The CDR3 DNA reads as TGCAGCGCTAGGAGCCTAATGAATGAGCAGTTCTTC.

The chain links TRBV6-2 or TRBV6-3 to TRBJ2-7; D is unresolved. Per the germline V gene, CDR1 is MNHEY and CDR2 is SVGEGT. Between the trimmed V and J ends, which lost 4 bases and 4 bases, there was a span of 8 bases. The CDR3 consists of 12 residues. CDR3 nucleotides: TGTGCCAGCAGTTTCACATCATACGAGCAGTACTTC. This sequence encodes CASSFTSYEQYF.

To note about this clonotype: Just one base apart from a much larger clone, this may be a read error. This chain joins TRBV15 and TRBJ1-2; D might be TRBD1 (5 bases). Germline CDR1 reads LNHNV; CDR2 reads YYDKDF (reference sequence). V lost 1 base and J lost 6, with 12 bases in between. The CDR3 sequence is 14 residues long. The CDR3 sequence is CATSRGQNEHGYTF. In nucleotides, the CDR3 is TGTGCCACCAGCAGAGGACAGAATGAGCATGGCTACACCTTC.

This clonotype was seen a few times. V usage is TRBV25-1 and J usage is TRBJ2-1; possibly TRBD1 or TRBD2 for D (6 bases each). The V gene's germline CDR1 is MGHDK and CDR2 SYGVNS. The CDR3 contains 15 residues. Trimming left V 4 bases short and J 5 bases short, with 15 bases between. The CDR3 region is CASSAKLGGNNEQFF. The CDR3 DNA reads TGTGCCAGCAGTGCCAAGTTGGGGGGCAACAATGAGCAGTTCTTC.

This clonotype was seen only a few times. In DNA form, the CDR3 reads TGCGCCAGCAGCTTGGGGTGGTCTTCCAACAATGAGCAGTTCTTC. Translating it yields CASSLGWSSNNEQFF. The V gene is TRBV5-1, the J gene TRBJ2-1; no clear D gene. Germline V gene data show CDR1 as SGHRS and CDR2 as YFSETQ. With 0 bases removed from V and 5 bases from J, the gap between germline ends came to 12 bases. The CDR3 runs 15 residues.

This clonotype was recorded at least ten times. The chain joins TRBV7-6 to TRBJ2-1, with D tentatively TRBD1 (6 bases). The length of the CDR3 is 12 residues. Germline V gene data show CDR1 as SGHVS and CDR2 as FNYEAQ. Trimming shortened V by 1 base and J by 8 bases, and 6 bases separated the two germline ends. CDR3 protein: CASSLEGDEQFF. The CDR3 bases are TGTGCCAGCAGCTTAGAGGGGGATGAGCAGTTCTTC.

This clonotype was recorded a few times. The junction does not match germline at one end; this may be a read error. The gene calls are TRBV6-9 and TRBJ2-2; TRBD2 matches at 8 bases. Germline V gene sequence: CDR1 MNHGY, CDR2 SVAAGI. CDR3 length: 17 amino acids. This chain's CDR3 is CASSGGGAGVNTGELFF. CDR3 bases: TGCGCCAGCAGTGGGGGGGGAGCGGGAGTGAACACCGGGGAGCTGTTTTTT.

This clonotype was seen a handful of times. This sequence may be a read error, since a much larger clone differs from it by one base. CDR3 loop: CASSVDYGQYF. The CDR3, as DNA: TGTGCCAGCAGTGTAGACTACGGGCAGTACTTC. This sequence joins TRBV28 and TRBJ2-7; tentative D call: TRBD2 (5 bases). The CDR3 totals 11 residues. CDR1 and CDR2 (germline): MDHEN, SYDVKM.

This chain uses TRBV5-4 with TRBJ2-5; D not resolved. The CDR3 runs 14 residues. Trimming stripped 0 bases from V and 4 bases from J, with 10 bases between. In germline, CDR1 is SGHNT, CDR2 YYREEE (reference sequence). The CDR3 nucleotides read TGTGCCAGCAGCTTGGATCCTAAGGGAGAGACCCAGTACTTC. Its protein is CASSLDPKGETQYF.

DNA of the CDR3: TGCGCCAGCAGCCTATCACCGGCGGGGTCAGCGGGAGGGGACTACGAGCAGTACTTC. Its protein product is CASSLSPAGSAGGDYEQYF. J is TRBJ2-7 and V is TRBV4-1; 10 bases map to TRBD2. The CDR3 loop spans 19 amino acids. Germline V lookup: CDR1 MGHRA, CDR2 YSYEKL. The V and J ends lost 4 bases and 3 bases, in that order; junction bases with no gene match: 18.

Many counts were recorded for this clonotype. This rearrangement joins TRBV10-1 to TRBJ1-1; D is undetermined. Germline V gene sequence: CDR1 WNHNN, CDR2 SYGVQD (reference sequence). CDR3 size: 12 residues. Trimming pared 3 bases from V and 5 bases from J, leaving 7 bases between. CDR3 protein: CASSEGQTEAFF. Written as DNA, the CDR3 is TGCGCCAGCAGTGAAGGGCAAACTGAAGCTTTCTTT.

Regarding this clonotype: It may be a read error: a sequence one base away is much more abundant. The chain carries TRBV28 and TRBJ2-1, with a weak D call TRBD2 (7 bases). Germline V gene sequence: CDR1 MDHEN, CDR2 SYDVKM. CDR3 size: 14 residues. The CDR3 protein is CASRRWAGDNKQFF. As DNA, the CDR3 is TGTGCCAGCAGGAGGTGGGCGGGGGACAATAAGCAGTTCTTC.

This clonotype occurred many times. This chain's CDR3 is CASSSRQGQNTGELFF. The DNA for the CDR3 is TGTGCCAGCAGTTCGCGACAGGGCCAGAACACCGGGGAGCTGTTTTTT. The chain links TRBV6-1 to TRBJ2-2; 7 bases agree with TRBD1. V was clipped by 5 bases and J by 1 base; unmatched bases: 7. The CDR3 spans 16 residues. The germline gives CDR1 MNHNS, CDR2 SASEGT.

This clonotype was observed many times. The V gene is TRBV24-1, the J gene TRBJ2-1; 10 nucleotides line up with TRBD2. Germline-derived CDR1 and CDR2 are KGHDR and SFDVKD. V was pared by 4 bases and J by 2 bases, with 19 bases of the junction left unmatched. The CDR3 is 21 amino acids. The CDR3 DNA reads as TGTGCCACCAGTGACAGTTCCGGGGTATCGGCTAGCGGGGGAACCTACAATGAGCAGTTCTTC. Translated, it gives CATSDSSGVSASGGTYNEQFF.

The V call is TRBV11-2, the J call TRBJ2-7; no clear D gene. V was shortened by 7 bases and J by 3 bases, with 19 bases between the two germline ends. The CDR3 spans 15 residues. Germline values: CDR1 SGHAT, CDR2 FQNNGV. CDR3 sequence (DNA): TGTGCCAGCACCGAAGGTACCGGGTCCTACTACGAGCAGTACTTC. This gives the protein CASTEGTGSYYEQYF.

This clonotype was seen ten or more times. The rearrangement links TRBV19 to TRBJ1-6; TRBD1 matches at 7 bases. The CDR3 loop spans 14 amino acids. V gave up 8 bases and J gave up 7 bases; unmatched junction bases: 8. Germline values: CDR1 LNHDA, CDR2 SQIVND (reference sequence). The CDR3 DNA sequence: TGTGCCAGTTCGACAGGGTCGGGCAATTCACCCCTCCACTTT. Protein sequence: CASSTGSGNSPLHF.

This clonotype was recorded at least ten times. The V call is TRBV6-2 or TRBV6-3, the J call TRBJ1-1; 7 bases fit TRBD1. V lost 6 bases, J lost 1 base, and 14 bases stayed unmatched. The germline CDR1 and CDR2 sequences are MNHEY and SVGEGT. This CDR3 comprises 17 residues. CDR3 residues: CASRFTPGGNTNTEAFF. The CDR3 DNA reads TGTGCCAGCAGATTTACTCCAGGGGGAAATACGAACACTGAAGCTTTCTTT.

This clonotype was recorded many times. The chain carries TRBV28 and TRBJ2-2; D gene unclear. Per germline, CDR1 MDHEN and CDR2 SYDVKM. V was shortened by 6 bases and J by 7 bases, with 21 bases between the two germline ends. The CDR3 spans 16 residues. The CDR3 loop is CASRPQESRIGGELFF. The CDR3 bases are TGTGCCAGCAGACCTCAGGAGTCGCGAATTGGCGGGGAGCTGTTTTTT.

CDR3 sequence (DNA): TGTGCCAGCAGCCCGACCGGGACATATCAAGAGACCCAGTACTTC. Translated: CASSPTGTYQETQYF. This chain connects TRBV7-9 to TRBJ2-5, with D possibly matching TRBD1 (6 bases). CDR1 is SEHNR and CDR2 is FQNEAQ in the germline V gene (reference sequence). The V gene lost 5 bases and the J gene lost 2 bases, with 15 bases spanning the gap. The CDR3 contains 15 residues.

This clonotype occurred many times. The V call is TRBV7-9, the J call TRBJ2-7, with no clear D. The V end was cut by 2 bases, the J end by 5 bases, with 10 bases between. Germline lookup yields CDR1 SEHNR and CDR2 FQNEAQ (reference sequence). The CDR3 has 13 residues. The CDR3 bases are TGTGCCAGCAGCTTACTCCCGCTCGACGAGCAGTACTTC. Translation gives CASSLLPLDEQYF. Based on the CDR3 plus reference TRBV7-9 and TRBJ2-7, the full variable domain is DTGVSQNPRHKITKRGQNVTFRCDPISEHNRLYWYRQTLGQGPEFLTYFQNEAQLEKSRLLSDRFSAERPKGSFSTLEIQRTEQGDSAMYLCASSLLPLDEQYFGPGTRLTVT.

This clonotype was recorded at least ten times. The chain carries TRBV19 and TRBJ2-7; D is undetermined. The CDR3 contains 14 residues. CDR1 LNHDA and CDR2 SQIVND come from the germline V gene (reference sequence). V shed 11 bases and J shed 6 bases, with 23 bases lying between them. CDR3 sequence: CASSTAVGTPEQYF. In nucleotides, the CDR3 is TGTGCCTCCTCCACCGCCGTAGGAACACCCGAGCAGTACTTC. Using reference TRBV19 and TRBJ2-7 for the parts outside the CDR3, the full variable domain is DGGITQSPKYLFRKEGQNVTLSCEQNLNHDAMYWYRQDPGQGLRLIYYSQIVNDFQKGDIAEGYSVSREKKESFPLTVTSAQKNPTAFYLCASSTAVGTPEQYFGPGTRLTVT.

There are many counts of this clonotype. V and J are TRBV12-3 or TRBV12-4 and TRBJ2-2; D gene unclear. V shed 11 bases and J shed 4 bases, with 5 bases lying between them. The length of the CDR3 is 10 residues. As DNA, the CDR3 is TGTGCCTGGGGCACCGGGGAGCTGTTTTTT. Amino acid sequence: CAWGTGELFF.

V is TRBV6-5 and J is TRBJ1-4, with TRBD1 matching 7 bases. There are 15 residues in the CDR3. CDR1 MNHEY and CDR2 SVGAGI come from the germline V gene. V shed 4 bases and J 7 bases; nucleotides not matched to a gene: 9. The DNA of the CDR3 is TGTGCCAGCAGTTTTCGAACCAGGGGGGTTGAAAAACTGTTTTTT. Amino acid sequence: CASSFRTRGVEKLFF.

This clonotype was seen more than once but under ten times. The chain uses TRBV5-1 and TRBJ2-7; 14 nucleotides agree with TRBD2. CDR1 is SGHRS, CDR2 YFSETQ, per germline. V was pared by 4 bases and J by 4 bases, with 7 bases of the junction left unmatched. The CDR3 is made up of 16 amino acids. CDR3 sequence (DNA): TGCGCCAGCAGCCCCTCCGGACTAGCGGGGGGTTACGAGCAGTACTTC. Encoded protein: CASSPSGLAGGYEQYF. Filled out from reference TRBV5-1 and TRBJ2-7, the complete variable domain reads KAGVTQTPRYLIKTRGQQVTLSCSPISGHRSVSWYQQTPGQGLQFLFEYFSETQRNKGNFPGRFSGRQFSNSRSEMNVSTLELGDSALYLCASSPSGLAGGYEQYFGPGTRLTVT.

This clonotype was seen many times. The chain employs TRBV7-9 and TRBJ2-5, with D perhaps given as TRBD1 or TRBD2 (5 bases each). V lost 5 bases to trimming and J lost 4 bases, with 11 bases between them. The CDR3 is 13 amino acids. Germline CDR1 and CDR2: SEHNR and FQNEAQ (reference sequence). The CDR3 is CASSRGEPETQYF. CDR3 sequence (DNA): TGTGCCAGCAGCCGAGGGGAGCCAGAGACCCAGTACTTC.

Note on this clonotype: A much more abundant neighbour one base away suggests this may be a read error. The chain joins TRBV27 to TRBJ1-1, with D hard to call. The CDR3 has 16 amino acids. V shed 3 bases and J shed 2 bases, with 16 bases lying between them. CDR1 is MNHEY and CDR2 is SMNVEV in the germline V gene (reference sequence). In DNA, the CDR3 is TGTGCCAGCAGTTTTAAGGACCCTAGCGTCAACACTGAAGCTTTCTTT. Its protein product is CASSFKDPSVNTEAFF.